These 7 T cell receptor beta chains were sequenced from one sample in a study of OX40 agonist ivuxolimab in advanced cancers. Sequencing was performed with immunoSEQ multiplex PCR; in TCRdb, only in-frame clones are kept and a portion is missing. The sample has over 55,000 clones; around 80% are singletons. Material: CD4+ or CD8+ T cells sorted from blood, obtained in a trial of the OX40 agonist ivuxolimab. These receptors came from an adult with an advanced solid tumor such as melanoma, head and neck, liver or kidney cancer.

This chain connects TRBV7-8 to TRBJ2-3; D remains unclear. The length of the CDR3 is 14 residues. V dropped 3 bases and J dropped 4 bases, with 11 bases sitting between them. Germline lookup yields CDR1 SGHVS and CDR2 FQNEAQ. This CDR3 is CASSFSLVADTQYF. In DNA, the CDR3 is TGTGCCAGCAGCTTCAGTCTAGTGGCAGATACGCAGTATTTT. Filled out from reference TRBV7-8 and TRBJ2-3, the complete variable domain reads GAGVSQSPRYKVAKRGQDVALRCDPISGHVSLFWYQQALGQGPEFLTYFQNEAQLDKSGLPSDRFFAERPEGSVSTLKIQRTQQEDSAVYLCASSFSLVADTQYFGPGTRLTVL.

The J gene is TRBJ1-1, the V gene TRBV10-3, with D tentatively TRBD1 (6 bases). Germline values: CDR1 ENHRY, CDR2 SYGVKD. V was clipped by 0 bases and J by 5 bases, with 16 bases between them. CDR3 length: 16 amino acids. The CDR3 sequence: CAISESTGQGRTEAFF. The CDR3 nucleotides read TGTGCCATCAGTGAGTCGACGGGGCAGGGGCGGACTGAAGCTTTCTTT.

V usage is TRBV5-1 and J usage is TRBJ2-3, with 9 bases lining up with TRBD2. The CDR3 extends over 16 amino acids. Per germline, CDR1 SGHRS and CDR2 YFSETQ. J gave up 1 base and V 4 bases, and 7 bases lay outside the gene matches. The CDR3 loop is CASSPGQRGGTDTQYF. Written as DNA, the CDR3 is TGCGCCAGCAGCCCTGGTCAGCGGGGGGGCACAGATACGCAGTATTTT.

This rearrangement joins TRBV7-2 to TRBJ2-1; weak D call: TRBD2 (6 bases). V lost 6 bases to trimming and J lost 0 bases, with 12 bases between them. The CDR3 contains 15 residues. CDR1 SGHTA and CDR2 FQGNSA come from the germline V gene. The CDR3 DNA is TGTGCCAGCAGGTACGGGACTGGCTCCTACAATGAGCAGTTCTTC. Translation gives CASRYGTGSYNEQFF.

The rearrangement links TRBV28 to TRBJ2-7, with TRBD1 matching over 8 bases. In germline, CDR1 is MDHEN, CDR2 SYDVKM. With 4 bases clipped from V and 4 bases from J, the junction kept 9 bases outside the gene matches. This CDR3 spans 15 amino acids. CDR3 DNA sequence: TGTGCCAGCAGTTCTGACAGGGGACTCCTTTACGAGCAGTACTTC. Translated, it gives CASSSDRGLLYEQYF.

CDR3 bases: TGTGCCAGCAGCTTGGCCGAGGGTTCATCTGAAGCTTTCTTT. Protein: CASSLAEGSSEAFF. This chain connects TRBV7-3 to TRBJ1-1; no clear D. V shed 3 bases and J shed 6 bases, with 14 bases lying between them. The CDR3 has 14 residues. Per germline, CDR1 SGHTA and CDR2 FQGTGA.

This clone has just one count. The chain carries TRBV4-2 and TRBJ2-7, with 8 bases aligning to TRBD2. The CDR3 covers 13 residues. Germline V gene lookup returns CDR1 LGHNA and CDR2 YNFKEQ. Trimming removed 4 bases from V and 6 bases from J; junction bases left unmatched: 5. The CDR3 is CASSPGTRPEQYF. CDR3 sequence (DNA): TGTGCCAGCAGCCCCGGGACTAGACCCGAGCAGTACTTC.